The rows below give T cell receptor beta chains drawn from one sample of a study of cytomegalovirus exposure and HLA in healthy donors. Method: immunoSEQ multiplex PCR; TCRdb's copy keeps in-frame clones and lacks some. The repertoire table contains some 70,000 clones. Sequenced: PBMCs. These receptors were collected from a man aged 35-49 years in good health and CMV-seronegative. Both conserved end residues are part of each CDR3. A D gene is named only where the DNA matches it firmly. Clone sizes are given selectively: once, few, many, or a class where the clone is expanded.

CDR3aa | CDR3nt | abundance | j_gene | d_gene | v_gene
CASSLIGLAGGYSYEQYF | TGCGCCAGCAGCTTGATCGGACTAGCGGGAGGATACTCCTACGAGCAGTACTTC | . | TRBJ2-7 | TRBD2 | TRBV5-1
CASSLDARLEPFF | TGTGCCAGCAGCTTAGACGCGCGACTAGAGCCGTTCTTC | . | TRBJ2-1 | . | TRBV7-2
CASSLAAHGDYEQYF | TGTGCCAGCAGCTTAGCCGCCCACGGAGACTACGAGCAGTACTTC | medium-sized | TRBJ2-7 | . | TRBV11-2
CASSLGLAGETQYF | TGTGCCAGCAGCTTGGGACTAGCTGGGGAGACCCAGTACTTC | . | TRBJ2-5 | TRBD2 | TRBV5-5
CASRQGGGNTEAFF | TGCGCCAGCAGACAGGGCGGGGGGAACACTGAAGCTTTCTTT | . | TRBJ1-1 | . | TRBV10-2
CASRGGGWETQYF | TGTGCCAGCAGAGGAGGAGGGTGGGAGACCCAGTACTTC | . | TRBJ2-5 | . | TRBV6-1
CASSLDRVTDTQYF | TGTGCCAGCAGCTTAGATCGGGTCACAGATACGCAGTATTTT | . | TRBJ2-3 | . | TRBV11-2
CASSLELAGVVDEQFF | TGTGCCAGCAGCTTAGAACTAGCGGGAGTTGTAGATGAGCAGTTCTTC | . | TRBJ2-1 | TRBD2 | TRBV7-2
CAWSRTSGVGEQFF | TGTGCCTGGAGCAGGACTAGCGGGGTGGGGGAGCAGTTCTTC | . | TRBJ2-1 | TRBD2 | TRBV30
CASSVGLADYNEQFF | TGCGCCAGCAGCGTGGGACTAGCGGATTACAATGAGCAGTTCTTC | . | TRBJ2-1 | TRBD2 | TRBV5-1
CASKGDRGQPQHF | TGTGCCAGCAAGGGAGACAGGGGGCAGCCCCAGCATTTT | . | TRBJ1-5 | TRBD1 | TRBV6-5
CASRERGRFSYNEQFF | TGTGCCAGCAGAGAACGCGGGAGATTCTCCTACAATGAGCAGTTCTTC | . | TRBJ2-1 | TRBD2 | TRBV6-1
CASEIQTGPKNQPQHF | TGTGCCAGCGAGATCCAGACAGGGCCGAAAAATCAGCCCCAGCATTTT | . | TRBJ1-5 | TRBD1 | TRBV19
CASRLTGGTEAFF | TGTGCCAGCAGGTTGACAGGGGGGACTGAAGCTTTCTTT | . | TRBJ1-1 | TRBD1 | TRBV28